Listed here are 4 T cell receptor beta chains from one sample, sequenced in a study of T cells after yellow fever vaccination. MiXCR was run by TCRdb on the 5' RACE reads, yielding one entry per CDR3 protein. The table includes about 340,000 distinct CDR3 sequences, approximately 3.9% detected once. The specimen comprised PBMCs, sampled 5 days after the yellow fever booster vaccination. Receptor source: a young man who received the YFV17D yellow fever vaccine.

This clonotype showed up just a few times. The rearrangement joins TRBV12-3 or TRBV12-4 to TRBJ2-5; tentative D call: TRBD2 (6 bases). Trimming took 4 bases from V and 6 from J, leaving 12 bases between them. This CDR3 contains 13 residues. CDR3 bases: TGTGCCAGCAGTTGGGGCGGGGAGAAGACCCAGTACTTC. Its translation is CASSWGGEKTQYF.

The DNA of the CDR3 is TGTGCCAGCAGCTTAGACCAGATCGGCACAGATACGCAGTATTTT. It is translated as CASSLDQIGTDTQYF. The chain recombines TRBV7-2 with TRBJ2-3; no clear D gene. This CDR3 region has 15 residues. Germline CDR1 and CDR2: SGHTA and FQGNSA. V shed 1 base and J shed 1 base, with 9 bases lying between them.

This chain joins TRBV6-2 or TRBV6-3 and TRBJ2-1; D is unresolved. CDR1 and CDR2 from the germline V gene are MNHEY and SVGEGT. Trimming cost V 7 bases and J 10 bases, with 14 bases left between them. CDR3 size: 12 residues. CDR3 protein: CASTPGRLEQFF. CDR3 in DNA: TGTGCCAGCACTCCTGGTCGGCTGGAGCAGTTCTTC.

This clonotype has just a few counts. The chain links TRBV20-1 to TRBJ2-3, with 7 positions matching TRBD2. Germline trimming cut 3 bases from V and 0 bases from J; bases unmatched to any gene: 3. The germline gives CDR1 DFQATT, CDR2 SNEGSKA (reference sequence). The CDR3 covers 14 residues. CDR3 coding DNA: TGCAGTGCTAGTGGGCGGGGGAGCACAGATACGCAGTATTTT. Its translation: CSASGRGSTDTQYF.